This T cell receptor (beta chain) appears in the sequencing data of a study of technical replicates of blood from a handful of donors (dated by TCRdb to the late 2010s). Unmatched junction bases come to 5, with V trimmed by 3 bases and J by 5 bases. CDR1 is given as SGHTA and CDR2 as FQGNSA, both from the germline V gene. The CDR3 spans 15 residues, from the cysteine through the phenylalanine. The kept DNA is CDR3 alone, 45 bases in frame from the first base. Library preparation was by the immunoSEQ multiplex PCR assay. The table comes from immuneACCESS by way of TCRdb, which keeps in-frame sequences with V and J called. Part of the clones is missing from these tables; in studies checked, under half for an unresolved V gene and the rest for unknown reasons. This sample is represented by tens of thousands of clones; 91% of them were singletons. About 0.36% of the sample comes from the top ten. The sample holds one count of this clone. Its target antigen remains unknown. No base qualities exist here, and no much larger clone lies one base off it.

The specimen was T cells isolated from PBMCs. The rearranged chain carries TRBV7-2 and TRBJ2-7, and 12 bases in between align with TRBD2. This TCR came from a human donor in good health. Some clones in this sample may be carry-over from other donors' samples. The nucleotide sequence is TGTGCCAGCAGCTTTCTAGCGGGAGGGCCCCACGAGCAGTACTTC. It translates to CASSFLAGGPHEQYF.